Detailed here is one TCR beta chain. TCRdb's copy holds only in-frame clones and misses some; the assay was immunoSEQ multiplex PCR. The sample lists nearly 15,000 clones, about four fifths occurring once. Unstimulated regulatory T cells (CD4+CD25+CD127-), CD4+CD25- non-regulatory cells, CD4 and CD8 cells were FACS-sorted from thawed PBMCs. The data belong to a study of Tregs in tolerant kidney transplant recipients. Germline CDR1 is KGHSH and CDR2 is LQKENI. Trimming stripped 0 bases from V and 5 bases from J, with 13 bases between. The CDR3 extends over 15 amino acids. This chain connects TRBV18 to TRBJ1-1; D is unresolved. The sequence came from a human donor who received a combined kidney and bone marrow transplant. The input for sequencing was Tregs from blood, taken before the transplant. The CDR3 sequence is CASSPPLRGGTEAFF. The CDR3 DNA sequence: TGTGCCAGCTCACCACCGCTCCGAGGAGGGACTGAAGCTTTCTTT.